One sample yielded the 31 T cell receptor beta chains listed below, sequenced in a study of human T cells and chemical hapten exposure. One entry per CDR3 protein results from TCRdb running MiXCR on the RACE reads. In the table there are about 76,000 distinct CDR3 sequences, roughly 13% of which are singletons. Time point meaning: patch test 3, about 24 weeks after DPC sensitization. Treatment given: therapeutic diphenylcyclopropenone sensitization with weekly scalp DPC. Material: whole blood, obtained in connection with sensitization to the hapten diphenylcyclopropenone (DPC). The source of these receptors is a woman aged 45-59 years with alopecia areata. Some clones in this sample may be carry-over from other donors' samples.

This clonotype has a count of ten or more. The CDR3 here is CASSSAGSGELFF. Here the CDR3 DNA reads TGCGCCAGCAGTTCGGCGGGTTCCGGGGAGCTGTTTTTT. The chain couples TRBV10-1 to TRBJ2-2, with a weak D call TRBD2 (5 bases). CDR3 length equals 13 residues. V gave up 5 bases and J gave up 6 bases, with 10 bases separating them. Germline loops: CDR1 WNHNN, CDR2 SYGVQD (reference sequence).

This clonotype was observed at least ten times. CDR3 nucleotide sequence: TGTGCCAGCACTCTAGTGAGAAGCACCTACAATGAGCAGTTCTTC. Protein product: CASTLVRSTYNEQFF. J is TRBJ2-1 and V is TRBV2; D is ambiguous. CDR3 size: 15 residues. Germline lookup yields CDR1 SNHLY and CDR2 FYNNEI. V shed 7 bases and J shed 2 bases, with 15 bases lying between them.

This clonotype turned up a few times. This chain uses TRBV6-6 with TRBJ2-2; D gene unclear. CDR1 is MNHNY, CDR2 SVGAGI, per germline (reference sequence). The CDR3 extends over 13 amino acids. The V end lost 5 bases, the J end lost 6 bases, and 10 bases lay between the germline ends. The CDR3 sequence is CASSTLSAGELFF. CDR3 DNA sequence: TGTGCCAGCAGTACCCTTTCCGCCGGGGAGCTGTTTTTT.

This clonotype was observed at least ten times. The chain joins TRBV6-6 to TRBJ2-1; the match to TRBD2 covers 10 bases. The V and J ends lost 0 bases and 3 bases, in that order; junction bases with no gene match: 5. The CDR3 is 17 residues long. CDR1 and CDR2 from the germline V gene are MNHNY and SVGAGI (reference sequence). CDR3 residues: CASSYSGLAGVYNEQFF. The CDR3 DNA sequence: TGTGCCAGCAGTTACTCGGGCCTAGCGGGAGTCTACAATGAGCAGTTCTTC.

This chain links TRBV2 with TRBJ2-5, with D perhaps TRBD2 (6 bases). Per germline, CDR1 SNHLY and CDR2 FYNNEI. V was clipped by 2 bases and J by 9 bases, with 10 bases between them. The CDR3 extends over 12 amino acids. CDR3: CASSELQRAQYF. In nucleotides, the CDR3 is TGTGCCAGCAGTGAACTGCAGCGGGCCCAGTACTTC.

This clonotype was observed a few times. The J gene is TRBJ2-1, the V gene TRBV19; possibly TRBD1 for D (6 bases). Trimming left V 4 bases short and J 3 bases short, with 10 bases between. Germline loops: CDR1 LNHDA, CDR2 SQIVND (reference sequence). The length of the CDR3 is 14 residues. The CDR3 reads CASSTRQDYNEQFF. In DNA, the CDR3 is TGTGCCAGTAGTACCAGACAGGACTACAATGAGCAGTTCTTC.

With respect to this clonotype: The germline gene is not matched at one end of the junction; a read error may be the cause. Here the CDR3 reads CVSSQGDRSYNQPQHF. The DNA for the CDR3 is TGTGTCAGCAGCCAAGGGGACAGGTCTTACAATCAGCCCCAGCATTTT. This chain links TRBV4-2 with TRBJ1-5; 8 bases fit TRBD1. This CDR3 contains 16 residues. The V gene's germline CDR1 is LGHNA and CDR2 YNFKEQ.

The chain carries TRBV25-1 and TRBJ1-1, with 7 bases lining up with TRBD1. The CDR3 totals 14 residues. V lost 3 bases and J lost 7; bases outside the gene matches: 8. The germline CDR1 and CDR2 sequences are MGHDK and SYGVNS. This CDR3 is CASSDTGVGDEAFF. CDR3 DNA: TGTGCCAGCAGTGACACAGGGGTAGGTGATGAAGCTTTCTTT.

This sequence joins TRBV5-1 and TRBJ1-1, with D unclear. Trimming shortened V by 4 bases and J by 1 base, and 11 bases separated the two germline ends. The CDR3 totals 14 residues. Looked up from germline, CDR1 is SGHRS and CDR2 is YFSETQ. The CDR3 coding sequence is TGCGCCAGCAGCCCCGTTCACCGGAACACTGAAGCTTTCTTT. Translated, it gives CASSPVHRNTEAFF.

The V and J genes are TRBV6-5 and TRBJ2-3; 11 positions agree with TRBD2. This CDR3 region has 15 residues. J lost 5 bases, V lost 6 bases, and 7 bases had no gene match. The V gene's germline CDR1 is MNHEY and CDR2 SVGAGI. CDR3 protein: CASSRTGLAGDTQYF. The CDR3 DNA is TGTGCCAGCAGCCGGACAGGACTAGCGGGAGATACGCAGTATTTT.

This clonotype has only a few counts. The chain couples TRBV5-1 to TRBJ2-5; D ambiguous. The V end lost 0 bases, the J end lost 4 bases, and 13 bases lay between the germline ends. Germline V gene sequence: CDR1 SGHRS, CDR2 YFSETQ. There are 15 residues in the CDR3. CDR3 protein: CASSLEPGRSETQYF. The CDR3 DNA is TGCGCCAGCAGCTTGGAACCCGGCCGGTCAGAGACCCAGTACTTC.

The chain carries TRBV2 and TRBJ2-4; weak D call: TRBD2 (6 bases). V lost 11 bases and J lost 4, with 15 bases in between. CDR1 is SNHLY and CDR2 is FYNNEI in the germline V gene. The CDR3 consists of 13 residues. This CDR3 reads CAGASVIKNIQYF. For the CDR3, the DNA is TGTGCCGGAGCTAGCGTTATTAAAAACATTCAGTACTTC.

This clonotype was detected many times. The J gene is TRBJ2-1, the V gene TRBV20-1; 9 bases line up with TRBD2. The CDR3 sequence is 15 residues long. V gave up 1 base and J gave up 2 bases; unmatched junction bases: 3. The germline V gene has CDR1 DFQATT and CDR2 SNEGSKA (reference sequence). The CDR3 DNA follows: TGCAGTGCTAGAGGGACTAGCGTTACCTACAATGAGCAGTTCTTC. Translation gives CSARGTSVTYNEQFF.

Only a few counts were recorded for this clonotype. This chain links TRBV20-1 with TRBJ2-7; TRBD1 matches at 7 bases. J gave up 3 bases and V 0 bases, and 5 bases lay outside the gene matches. The germline CDR1 and CDR2 sequences are DFQATT and SNEGSKA (reference sequence). This CDR3 region has 14 residues. The DNA of the CDR3 is TGCAGTGCTAGAGAGCTCCCAGGGGGCTACGAGCAGTACTTC. Translated: CSARELPGGYEQYF.

This clonotype turned up a few times. The V gene is TRBV5-4, the J gene TRBJ2-3; 7 bases agree with TRBD1. The V gene end was trimmed by 3 bases and the J gene end by 7 bases; junction bases not matched to a gene: 14. This CDR3 has 16 residues. Germline CDR1 is SGHNT and CDR2 is YYREEE (reference sequence). CDR3 in DNA: TGTGCCAGCAGCTCATGGACAGGCTCCGAATTTTATACGCAGTATTTT. Protein sequence: CASSSWTGSEFYTQYF.

V and J are TRBV5-1 and TRBJ2-7; no clear D gene. The CDR3 consists of 13 residues. Trimming removed 7 bases at V and 1 base at J, with 12 bases between. Germline CDR1 and CDR2: SGHRS and YFSETQ. CDR3 region: CASHKGGSYEQYF. In nucleotides, the CDR3 is TGCGCCAGCCATAAAGGCGGTTCCTACGAGCAGTACTTC.

The rearrangement joins TRBV30 to TRBJ2-2; D might be TRBD1 (6 bases). Germline CDR1 GTSNPN, CDR2 SVGIG (reference sequence). V dropped 5 bases and J dropped 4 bases, with 11 bases sitting between them. CDR3 size: 13 residues. CDR3 nucleotides: TGTGCCTGGTTTCTAGGGGGCACCGGGGAGCTGTTTTTT. Its protein product is CAWFLGGTGELFF. Looking up the rest from reference TRBV30 and TRBJ2-2 gives the full variable domain: SQTIHQWPATLVQPVGSPLSLECTVEGTSNPNLYWYRQAAGRGLQLLFYSVGIGQISSEVPQNLSASRPQDRQFILSSKKLLLSDSGFYLCAWFLGGTGELFFGEGSRLTVL.

In the case of this clonotype: The junction differs from germline at one of its ends, possibly a read error. The rearrangement joins TRBV6-5 to TRBJ2-7; the match to TRBD1 covers 7 bases. The CDR3 extends over 14 amino acids. The V gene's germline CDR1 is MNHEY and CDR2 SVGAGI. This chain's CDR3 is CASSNSGPGGEQYF. CDR3 sequence (DNA): TGTGCCAGCAGTAACTCCGGGCCAGGGGGCGAGCAGTACTTC.

This clonotype was detected a few times. The chain couples TRBV5-1 to TRBJ2-5, with 12 nucleotides matching TRBD1. This CDR3 is 15 amino acids long. J gave up 4 bases and V 4 bases, and 5 bases lay outside the gene matches. Germline V gives CDR1 SGHRS, CDR2 YFSETQ. CDR3 loop: CASSQGQGAGETQYF. CDR3 DNA: TGCGCCAGCAGCCAGGGACAGGGGGCAGGAGAGACCCAGTACTTC. The whole variable domain, filled in from reference TRBV5-1 and TRBJ2-5, reads KAGVTQTPRYLIKTRGQQVTLSCSPISGHRSVSWYQQTPGQGLQFLFEYFSETQRNKGNFPGRFSGRQFSNSRSEMNVSTLELGDSALYLCASSQGQGAGETQYFGPGTRLLVL.

The chain joins TRBV10-3 to TRBJ2-1, with TRBD1 identical over 10 bases. J gave up 12 bases and V 2 bases, and 7 bases lay outside the gene matches. Germline V lookup: CDR1 ENHRY, CDR2 SYGVKD. This CDR3 is built from 14 residues. CDR3 DNA sequence: TGTGCCATCAGTGAGCGGACAGGGGGAATGGTGCAGTTCTTC. It codes for CAISERTGGMVQFF.

This clonotype was picked up a small number of times. This sequence joins TRBV19 and TRBJ2-1; 8 bases align to TRBD2. The V and J ends lost 8 bases and 2 bases, in that order; junction bases with no gene match: 8. Germline CDR1 and CDR2: LNHDA and SQIVND (reference sequence). The length of the CDR3 is 15 residues. CDR3 DNA sequence: TGTGCCAGTGGTCCAAGCGGGGGTACCTACAATGAGCAGTTCTTC. It codes for CASGPSGGTYNEQFF.

This clonotype appeared many times. V gene TRBV10-3 combines with J gene TRBJ2-2; 8 nucleotides line up with TRBD2. The CDR3 contains 15 residues. From germline, CDR1 is ENHRY and CDR2 SYGVKD. Trimming took 10 bases from V and 3 from J; bases not matched to a gene: 10. In nucleotides, the CDR3 is TGTGCCACCGGGGGGGGGACTCCGGACACCGGGGAGCTGTTTTTT. This gives the protein CATGGGTPDTGELFF.

The chain joins TRBV6-6 to TRBJ2-3; 10 bases line up with TRBD2. J was trimmed by 3 bases and V by 9 bases; bases with no gene match: 6. Germline V gene sequence: CDR1 MNHNY, CDR2 SVGAGI (reference sequence). The CDR3 has 14 amino acids. The CDR3 DNA follows: TGTGCCAGTCTAGCGGGAGTTGTAACAGATACGCAGTATTTT. Translated: CASLAGVVTDTQYF.

This clonotype was observed at least ten times. The chain couples TRBV6-2 or TRBV6-3 to TRBJ2-3; D possibly uses TRBD1 or TRBD2 (5 bases each). Trimming left V 5 bases short and J 1 base short, with 16 bases between. The CDR3 is 16 amino acids. Germline assignment: CDR1 MNHEY and CDR2 SVGEGT. CDR3 DNA sequence: TGTGCCAGCAGTGATCCACTCCGGGACCGCACAGATACGCAGTATTTT. Its protein is CASSDPLRDRTDTQYF.

This clonotype has more than one count but fewer than ten. The rearrangement links TRBV6-5 to TRBJ1-5, with a possible D match to TRBD1 (5 bases). This CDR3 has 15 amino acids. The germline V and J ends were trimmed by 0 bases and 9 bases, with 15 bases remaining between them. Germline V CDR1 and CDR2: MNHEY, SVGAGI. CDR3 loop: CASSYSNTGDLPQHF. CDR3 DNA sequence: TGTGCCAGCAGTTACTCGAACACGGGGGATCTGCCCCAGCATTTT.

The chain carries TRBV29-1 and TRBJ1-1; 7 nucleotides line up with TRBD1. This CDR3 contains 11 residues. Germline CDR1 SQVTM, CDR2 ANQGSEA. After removal of 7 bases from V and 7 bases from J, the junction contained 6 bases not matched to a gene. CDR3: CSDGTAGEAFF. DNA of the CDR3: TGCAGCGACGGGACAGCGGGTGAAGCTTTCTTT.

This clonotype showed up just a few times. The gene calls are TRBV28 and TRBJ2-4; 12 bases align to TRBD2. The ends lost 4 bases at V and 3 bases at J; junction bases unmatched: 7. CDR3 size: 17 residues. CDR1 and CDR2 (germline): MDHEN, SYDVKM. The CDR3 protein is CASSSAGLAGIKNIQYF. CDR3 in DNA: TGTGCCAGCAGTTCAGCCGGACTAGCGGGAATCAAAAACATTCAGTACTTC.

This clonotype was detected ten times or more. The gene calls are TRBV5-1 and TRBJ1-1; a possible D gene is TRBD1 (6 bases). The CDR3 length is 15 residues. Germline CDR1 and CDR2: SGHRS and YFSETQ. The V and J ends lost 7 bases and 7 bases respectively, with 23 bases between them. CDR3 sequence (DNA): TGCGCCAGCGGACCGGGATCTCAGGGGAGGCTTGAAGCTTTCTTT. Translation gives CASGPGSQGRLEAFF.

The rearrangement uses TRBV7-6 and TRBJ2-1, with a possible D match to TRBD2 (5 bases). The CDR3 is 17 amino acids. V was trimmed by 1 base and J by 6 bases, leaving 19 bases between them. CDR1 is SGHVS and CDR2 is FNYEAQ in the germline V gene. DNA for the CDR3: TGTGCCAGCAGCTTAGTCCCTAGCACCCAAGTCGGCAATGAGCAGTTCTTC. This codes for CASSLVPSTQVGNEQFF.

This clonotype occurred many times. The chain joins TRBV29-1 to TRBJ1-1, with 8 bases matching TRBD1. J was trimmed by 3 bases and V by 6 bases; bases with no gene match: 6. CDR1 is SQVTM and CDR2 is ANQGSEA in the germline V gene. There are 13 residues in the CDR3. The chain's CDR3 is CSVSGGLDTEAFF. The CDR3 DNA reads TGCAGCGTATCAGGGGGCTTGGACACTGAAGCTTTCTTT.

A note on this clonotype: This could be a read error, since a much larger clone is one nucleotide away. This chain uses TRBV6-2 or TRBV6-3 with TRBJ2-6, with D perhaps matching TRBD1 (5 bases). The CDR3 consists of 16 residues. Germline loops: CDR1 MNHEY, CDR2 SVGEGT. In nucleotides, the CDR3 is TGTGCCAGCGCCGACTCGACGCCCTCTGGGGCCAACATCCTGACTTTC. This gives the protein CASADSTPSGANILTF.